The clone carrying this T cell receptor (beta chain) occurred a few times. These data belong to a study of patients and donors after allogeneic stem cell transplantation. MiXCR, run by TCRdb on the RT-PCR reads, gives a single entry per CDR3 protein. The sample lists some 200,000 distinct CDR3 sequences; 41% were seen once. The germline V gene has CDR1 SGHRS and CDR2 YFSETQ. There are 13 residues in the CDR3. V shed 4 bases and J shed 10 bases, with 15 bases lying between them. This receptor was taken from a human donor who was either an allogeneic HSCT recipient or a stem cell or donor lymphocyte infusion donor (not recorded which). It is not recorded whose cells these are; they may come from a transplant donor. Sequencing was carried out using blood, either unsorted or a sorted T cell fraction (not recorded which). The chain is built from TRBV5-1 and TRBJ2-1; TRBD2 is a possible D gene (5 bases). As DNA, the CDR3 is TGCGCCAGCAGCCGGGGAGCTCGGGTAGAGCAGTTCTTC. It is translated as CASSRGARVEQFF.